Listed below are T cell receptor beta chains from one sample, sequenced in a study of Graves' ophthalmopathy and Graves' hyperthyroidism. TCRdb re-analysed the multiplex PCR reads in MiXCR, keeping a single row per CDR3 protein. Of 740,000 or so distinct CDR3 sequences in the sample, 40% were seen once. Specimen: peripheral blood. Receptor source: an adult man with Graves' ophthalmopathy. CDR3s include the opening cysteine and the closing phenylalanine or tryptophan. D genes are given only for firm matches. Where a row states a size, it is once, few, many or the class of an expanded clone; other rows omit it.

V	J	size	D	CDR3	DNA
TRBV25-1	TRBJ2-2	-	-	CASSLPLRGNGELFF	TGTGCCAGCAGTTTACCCCTCAGGGGTAACGGGGAGCTGTTTTTT
TRBV10-3	TRBJ2-5	many	-	CATRPGGGARETQYF	TGTGCCACCAGGCCTGGGGGGGGCGCGAGGGAGACCCAGTACTTC
TRBV5-8	TRBJ2-5	many	-	CASSLFAAQETQYF	TGTGCCAGCAGCTTGTTCGCGGCTCAAGAGACCCAGTACTTC
TRBV11-2	TRBJ1-1	-	-	CASSLDRDMAQTEAFF	TGTGCCAGCAGCTTAGATAGGGACATGGCCCAAACTGAAGCTTTCTTT
TRBV2	TRBJ2-7	many	TRBD2	CASSELAGPYEQYF	TGTGCCAGCAGTGAACTAGCGGGGCCCTACGAGCAGTACTTC
TRBV15	TRBJ2-7	many	-	CATGRDTNSYEQYF	TGTGCCACCGGCCGGGACACCAACTCCTACGAGCAGTACTTC
TRBV29-1	TRBJ1-2	-	TRBD1	CSVYGQGANYGYTF	TGCAGCGTCTACGGACAGGGGGCTAACTATGGCTACACCTTC
TRBV20-1	TRBJ2-5	once	TRBD2	CSAREGTSGETQYF	TGCAGTGCTAGAGAAGGCACTAGCGGAGAGACCCAGTACTTC
TRBV7-8	TRBJ1-5	few	-	CASSLGSGSHALNQPQHF	TGTGCCAGCAGCTTAGGAAGTGGGAGTCACGCCCTCAATCAGCCCCAGCATTTT
TRBV5-1	TRBJ1-6	many	-	CASSLVGDHSPLHF	TGCGCCAGCAGCTTGGTAGGGGACCATTCACCCCTCCACTTT
TRBV11-2	TRBJ1-1	many	-	CASSSPPEGDTEAFF	TGTGCCAGCAGCTCTCCCCCGGAGGGGGACACTGAAGCTTTCTTT
TRBV24-1	TRBJ2-2	many	TRBD1	CATSDGGQDTGELFF	TGTGCCACCAGTGATGGGGGACAGGACACCGGGGAGCTGTTTTTT
TRBV10-1	TRBJ1-5	-	-	CASSESGAGDSNQPQHF	TGCGCCAGCAGTGAGTCAGGGGCCGGGGATAGCAATCAGCCCCAGCATTTT
TRBV10-3	TRBJ2-5	-	TRBD1	CASSPRQGGQPQYF	TGTGCCAGCAGTCCCAGACAGGGCGGCCAGCCCCAGTACTTC
TRBV10-3	TRBJ2-6	many	-	CASQIPYSGANVLTF	TGTGCCAGCCAAATCCCCTACTCTGGGGCCAACGTCCTGACTTTC
TRBV7-2	TRBJ2-6	-	-	CASSRSLLSSSGANVLTF	TGTGCCAGCAGCCGCTCCCTATTATCCAGCTCTGGGGCCAACGTCCTGACTTTC
TRBV7-9	TRBJ2-7	-	-	CASSRRRGSYEQYF	TGTGCCAGCAGCCGGCGGCGTGGAAGCTACGAGCAGTACTTC
TRBV9	TRBJ1-5	-	-	CASSVEGTSNQPQHF	TGTGCCAGCAGCGTAGAGGGTACTAGCAATCAGCCCCAGCATTTT
TRBV27	TRBJ2-7	-	-	CASSLRGTQKGGQYF	TGTGCCAGCAGTTTGAGGGGGACACAAAAGGGCGGGCAGTACTTC
TRBV19	TRBJ1-5	many	-	CASSARVNNQPQHF	TGTGCCAGTAGCGCCAGGGTGAACAATCAGCCCCAGCATTTT
TRBV15	TRBJ2-6	-	-	CATSRDRRQGGTAF	TGTGCCACCAGCAGAGATCGTCGACAGGGAGGAACAGCTTTC
TRBV25-1	TRBJ2-1	-	TRBD2	CASSPGLAGVGEQFF	TGTGCCAGCAGCCCGGGACTAGCGGGAGTAGGGGAGCAGTTCTTC
TRBV20-1	TRBJ1-4	-	-	CSAYVPGDIEKLFF	TGCAGTGCCTACGTCCCAGGGGATATAGAAAAACTGTTTTTT
TRBV24-1	TRBJ1-5	-	-	CASTESSNQPQHF	TGTGCCAGCACAGAATCTAGCAATCAGCCCCAGCATTTT
TRBV10-3	TRBJ2-7	-	TRBD1	CAISDMTGFRF	TGTGCCATCAGTGACATGACAGGGTTTCGCTTC
TRBV5-4	TRBJ1-1	-	-	CASSGKDTEAFF	TGTGCCAGCAGCGGGAAGGACACTGAAGCTTTCTTT
TRBV6-5	TRBJ2-7	few	TRBD1	CARVGTEGYEQYF	TGTGCCAGGGTAGGGACAGAAGGCTACGAGCAGTACTTC
TRBV2	TRBJ1-1	-	TRBD1	CASSQASTGIDTEAFF	TGCGCCAGCAGCCAGGCATCGACAGGGATTGACACTGAAGCTTTCTTT
TRBV12-3/TRBV12-4	TRBJ1-1	few	-	CASSYTGSHTEAFF	TGTGCCAGCAGTTATACAGGTTCCCACACTGAAGCTTTCTTT
TRBV20-1	TRBJ2-7	many	TRBD2	CSARDTGGYEQYF	TGCAGTGCTAGGGACACCGGGGGGTACGAGCAGTACTTC
TRBV29-1	TRBJ2-7	many	-	CSALGAGATYEQYF	TGCAGCGCCCTTGGGGCAGGGGCTACCTACGAGCAGTACTTC
TRBV20-1	TRBJ1-5	-	-	CSALHRAGNQPQHF	TGCAGTGCTCTTCACAGGGCCGGCAATCAGCCCCAGCATTTT
TRBV29-1	TRBJ2-2	-	-	CSLDPSGELFF	TGCAGCTTGGACCCCTCCGGGGAGCTGTTTTTT
TRBV12-3/TRBV12-4	TRBJ1-1	-	TRBD1	CASSYSGTGRPAFF	TGTGCCAGCAGTTACTCGGGGACAGGGCGCCCAGCTTTCTTT
TRBV20-1	TRBJ2-7	-	-	CSAPVTYEQYF	TGCAGTGCTCCGGTAACCTACGAGCAGTACTTC
TRBV24-1	TRBJ1-5	-	TRBD1	CASSKDRAQPQHF	TGTGCCAGCTCAAAGGACAGGGCTCAGCCCCAGCATTTT
TRBV7-9	TRBJ2-5	many	TRBD2	CASAREPSLYF	TGTGCCAGCGCGCGGGAGCCTAGCCTGTACTTC
TRBV4-3	TRBJ2-5	-	-	CASSQVDGKDLETQYF	TGCGCCAGCAGCCAAGTCGACGGGAAGGACCTAGAGACCCAGTACTTC
TRBV7-3	TRBJ2-7	many	-	CASSPTGPSSYEQYF	TGTGCCAGCAGCCCAACCGGGCCTTCATCCTACGAGCAGTACTTC
TRBV19	TRBJ1-5	few	TRBD1	CASSPNLEGQGAFQPQHF	TGTGCCAGTAGCCCCAACCTTGAGGGACAGGGGGCTTTTCAGCCCCAGCATTTT
TRBV19	TRBJ2-7	-	-	CASSPRWGERPYEQYF	TGTGCCAGTAGCCCGCGGTGGGGCGAACGTCCCTACGAGCAGTACTTC
TRBV15	TRBJ2-7	many	-	CATSRDTGYHEQYF	TGTGCCACCAGCAGAGATACAGGGTACCACGAGCAGTACTTC
TRBV10-3	TRBJ1-5	-	-	CASIARGGQRPQHF	TGTGCCAGCATCGCCCGGGGGGGCCAACGGCCCCAGCATTTT
TRBV19	TRBJ2-7	-	-	CASSLSSPYEQYF	TGTGCCAGTAGTCTTTCGAGTCCGTACGAGCAGTACTTC
TRBV9	TRBJ1-4	-	TRBD1	CASSVVGQGPTNEKLFF	TGTGCCAGCAGCGTAGTGGGACAGGGGCCAACTAATGAAAAACTGTTTTTT
TRBV10-3	TRBJ2-7	-	-	CASSESLGAIYEQYF	TGTGCCAGCAGTGAATCGTTGGGGGCGATCTACGAGCAGTACTTC
TRBV29-1	TRBJ1-2	-	TRBD1	CSHPGTGVYGYTF	TGCAGCCATCCCGGGACAGGGGTCTATGGCTACACCTTC
TRBV25-1	TRBJ1-2	few	-	CASRDQGGGYTF	TGTGCCAGCAGAGATCAGGGAGGGGGCTACACCTTC
TRBV4-1	TRBJ2-5	-	-	CASRLTGEKETQYF	TGCGCCAGCAGATTGACAGGAGAGAAAGAGACCCAGTACTTC
TRBV15	TRBJ1-6	-	-	CATSRERAYNSPLHF	TGTGCCACCAGCAGAGAGAGGGCCTATAATTCACCCCTCCACTTT
TRBV12-3/TRBV12-4	TRBJ2-7	-	TRBD1	CASSSAHGQEYF	TGTGCCAGCAGTTCCGCCCACGGACAGGAGTACTTC
TRBV19	TRBJ1-3	-	-	CASSMEARSGNTIYF	TGTGCCAGTAGTATGGAGGCCCGCTCTGGAAACACCATATATTTT
TRBV12-3/TRBV12-4	TRBJ2-2	-	-	CATGASGRTGELFF	TGTGCCACGGGGGCAAGCGGAAGAACCGGGGAGCTGTTTTTT
TRBV12-3/TRBV12-4	TRBJ1-1	-	TRBD1	CASSLAGTGKEAFF	TGTGCCAGCAGTTTAGCCGGGACAGGGAAAGAAGCTTTCTTT